These T cell receptor beta chains were read from a single sample in a study of memory CD4+ T cells and cytomegalovirus serostatus. Only in-frame clones appear in the TCRdb table, and some are missing; sequencing was by immunoSEQ multiplex PCR. The sample lists tens of thousands of clones, approximately 77% occurring once. The sample was memory CD4+ T cells from blood. These receptors were obtained from an adult in good health and CMV-seronegative. Both conserved end residues are part of each CDR3. Fields, in order: CDR3 length, V gene, D gene, J gene, CDR3 protein. The D gene is left open where the match is weak.

CDR3 length: 15; V gene: TRBV7-3; D gene: .; J gene: TRBJ2-7; CDR3 protein: CASSLMFGDSYEQYF
CDR3 length: 15; V gene: TRBV7-2; D gene: .; J gene: TRBJ2-7; CDR3 protein: CASSLGARSSYEQYF
CDR3 length: 15; V gene: TRBV19; D gene: TRBD1; J gene: TRBJ1-4; CDR3 protein: CASSMAGQLDEKLFF
CDR3 length: 18; V gene: TRBV7-9; D gene: TRBD1; J gene: TRBJ2-6; CDR3 protein: CASSLAGTGIAGANVLTF
CDR3 length: 13; V gene: TRBV7-9; D gene: .; J gene: TRBJ2-7; CDR3 protein: CASNDGGQREQYF
CDR3 length: 13; V gene: TRBV7-8; D gene: TRBD2; J gene: TRBJ2-7; CDR3 protein: CASSWTSRYEQYF
CDR3 length: 15; V gene: TRBV30; D gene: TRBD1; J gene: TRBJ2-7; CDR3 protein: CAWSVRAQGVVGQYF
CDR3 length: 14; V gene: TRBV2; D gene: TRBD1; J gene: TRBJ1-2; CDR3 protein: CASSPDRNSYGYTF
CDR3 length: 18; V gene: TRBV9; D gene: TRBD2; J gene: TRBJ2-1; CDR3 protein: CASSGWTSGGSSYNEQFF
CDR3 length: 13; V gene: TRBV19; D gene: TRBD1; J gene: TRBJ1-3; CDR3 protein: CASTDRGRNTIYF
CDR3 length: 15; V gene: TRBV9; D gene: .; J gene: TRBJ1-1; CDR3 protein: CASSVDSTVTTEAFF